Each of the 9 T cell receptor beta chains below was sequenced from the same sample in a study of control samples from healthy donors and cancer patients (dated by TCRdb to about 2020). Library creation used the immunoSEQ multiplex PCR assay. TCRdb obtained this table from immuneACCESS and retained in-frame rearrangements with V and J assigned. These tables miss some clones; where compared with another copy, unresolved V genes account for less than half of the shortfall, and the remainder is unexplained. For this sample the table gives tens of thousands of clones, of which roughly 91% were detected only once. The ten most abundant clones make up about 5.5% of the sample. The specimen was blood. The receptors were gathered from a man in his fifties or sixties in good health.

V is TRBV5-6 and J is TRBJ2-5; D possibly corresponds to TRBD1 (6 bases). CDR3 length: 14 amino acids. The V end lost 0 bases, the J end lost 7 bases, and 13 bases lay between the germline ends. CDR1 is SGHDT and CDR2 is YYEEEE in the germline V gene. The CDR3 sequence is CASSLELGAGTQYF. CDR3 bases: TGTGCCAGCAGCTTGGAATTGGGGGCCGGGACCCAGTACTTC.

The chain links TRBV30 to TRBJ2-2, with 7 nucleotides matching TRBD2. Germline V gene lookup returns CDR1 GTSNPN and CDR2 SVGIG (reference sequence). The V and J ends lost 0 bases and 6 bases, in that order; junction bases with no gene match: 7. There are 15 residues in the CDR3. The CDR3 loop is CAWSVIGRGAGELFF. CDR3 DNA sequence: TGTGCCTGGAGTGTAATCGGTCGGGGGGCCGGGGAGCTGTTTTTT.

The CDR3 is CASSIRGIQSPLHF. The CDR3 nucleotides are TGTGCCAGTAGTATACGAGGGATTCAATCACCCCTCCACTTT. This chain links TRBV19 with TRBJ1-6; D is uncertain. Germline CDR1 LNHDA, CDR2 SQIVND (reference sequence). V dropped 2 bases and J dropped 10 bases, with 12 bases sitting between them. This CDR3 region has 14 residues. The complete variable domain, with remaining parts taken from reference TRBV19 and TRBJ1-6, reads DGGITQSPKYLFRKEGQNVTLSCEQNLNHDAMYWYRQDPGQGLRLIYYSQIVNDFQKGDIAEGYSVSREKKESFPLTVTSAQKNPTAFYLCASSIRGIQSPLHFGNGTRLTVT.

The V and J genes are TRBV6-5 and TRBJ1-2; D is unclear. The CDR3 spans 14 residues. CDR1 is MNHEY and CDR2 is SVGAGI in the germline V gene. Trimming removed 8 bases at V and 0 bases at J, with 13 bases between. This CDR3 reads CASLGGLSNYGYTF. Here the CDR3 DNA reads TGTGCCAGCTTGGGCGGCCTGTCTAACTATGGCTACACCTTC.

This sequence joins TRBV3-1 (or the pseudogene TRBV3-2) and TRBJ2-7; TRBD1 matches at 7 bases. Germline-derived CDR1 and CDR2 are LGHDT and YNNKEL (reference sequence). The CDR3 contains 14 residues. Unmatched junction bases numbered 5, after V lost 4 bases and J lost 2 bases. As DNA, the CDR3 is TGTGCCAGCAGCCCGTGGGACAGAGCCTACGAGCAGTACTTC. Translation gives CASSPWDRAYEQYF.

The chain recombines TRBV24-1 with TRBJ1-2; D is perhaps TRBD1 (5 bases). The V gene lost 4 bases and the J gene lost 14 bases, with 13 bases spanning the gap. Germline CDR1 KGHDR, CDR2 SFDVKD. The CDR3 sequence is 11 residues long. The CDR3 here is CATSDGTSWTF. For the CDR3, the DNA is TGTGCCACCAGTGACGGGACCTCGTGGACCTTC.

The gene calls are TRBV10-3 and TRBJ2-4; 10 nucleotides agree with TRBD2. Trimming took 5 bases from V and 9 from J; bases not matched to a gene: 10. The CDR3 is made up of 15 amino acids. From germline, CDR1 is ENHRY and CDR2 SYGVKD. The CDR3 DNA sequence: TGTGCCATCAGTCGAGAATTAGCGGGGGGAAGCATTCAGTACTTC. It specifies CAISRELAGGSIQYF.

The gene calls are TRBV24-1 and TRBJ2-3; D not resolved. V was shortened by 7 bases and J by 0 bases, with 7 bases between the two germline ends. Germline lookup yields CDR1 KGHDR and CDR2 SFDVKD. The CDR3 is 13 amino acids. CDR3 sequence: CATSADSTDTQYF. The CDR3 region has the DNA TGTGCCACCAGCGCGGACAGCACAGATACGCAGTATTTT.

This clone is a singleton in its sample. The V and J genes are TRBV11-2 and TRBJ2-7; tentatively, D is TRBD1 (6 bases). The V gene's germline CDR1 is SGHAT and CDR2 FQNNGV. The length of the CDR3 is 13 residues. Between the trimmed V and J ends, which lost 3 bases and 5 bases, there was a span of 11 bases. This chain's CDR3 is CASSFWTADEQYF. The CDR3 DNA reads as TGTGCCAGCAGCTTCTGGACAGCAGACGAGCAGTACTTC.